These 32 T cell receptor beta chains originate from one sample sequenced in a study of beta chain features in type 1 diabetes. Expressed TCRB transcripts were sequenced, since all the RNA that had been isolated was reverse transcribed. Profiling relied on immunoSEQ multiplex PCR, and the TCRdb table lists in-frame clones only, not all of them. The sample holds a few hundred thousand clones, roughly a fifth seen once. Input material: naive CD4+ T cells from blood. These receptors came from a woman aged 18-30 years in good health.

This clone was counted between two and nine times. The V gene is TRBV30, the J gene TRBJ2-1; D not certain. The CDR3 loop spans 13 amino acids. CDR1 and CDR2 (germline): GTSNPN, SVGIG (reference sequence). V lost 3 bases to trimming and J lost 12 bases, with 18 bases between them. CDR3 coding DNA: TGTGCCTGGAGAGCCCCGCCCCCTGGGCGGCAGTTCTTC. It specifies CAWRAPPPGRQFF.

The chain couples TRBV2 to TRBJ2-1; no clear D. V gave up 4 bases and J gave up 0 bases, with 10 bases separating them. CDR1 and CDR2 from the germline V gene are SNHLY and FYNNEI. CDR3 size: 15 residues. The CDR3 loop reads CASSAELSSYNEQFF. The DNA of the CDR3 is TGTGCCAGCAGTGCGGAGCTGAGCTCCTACAATGAGCAGTTCTTC.

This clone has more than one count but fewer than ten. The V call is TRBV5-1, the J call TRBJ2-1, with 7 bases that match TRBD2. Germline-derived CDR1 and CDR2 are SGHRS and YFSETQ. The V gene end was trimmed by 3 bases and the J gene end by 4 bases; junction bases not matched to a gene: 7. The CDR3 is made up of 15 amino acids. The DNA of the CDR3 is TGCGCCAGCAGCTCAAGACTAGCCCGATACAATGAGCAGTTCTTC. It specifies CASSSRLARYNEQFF.

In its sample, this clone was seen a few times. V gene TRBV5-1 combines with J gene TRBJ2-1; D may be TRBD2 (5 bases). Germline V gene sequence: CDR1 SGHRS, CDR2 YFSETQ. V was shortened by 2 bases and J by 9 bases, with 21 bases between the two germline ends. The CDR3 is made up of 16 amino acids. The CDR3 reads CASSFDRRLRVGEQFF. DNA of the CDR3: TGCGCCAGCAGCTTCGATAGACGGTTGAGGGTTGGTGAGCAGTTCTTC.

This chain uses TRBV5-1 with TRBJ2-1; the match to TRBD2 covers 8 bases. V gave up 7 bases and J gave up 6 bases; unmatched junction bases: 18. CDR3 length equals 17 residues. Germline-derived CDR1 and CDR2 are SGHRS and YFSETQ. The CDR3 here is CASSPVPGGAAGNEQFF. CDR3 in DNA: TGCGCCAGCTCACCGGTCCCCGGGGGGGCTGCGGGCAATGAGCAGTTCTTC. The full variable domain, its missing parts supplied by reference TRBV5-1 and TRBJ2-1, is KAGVTQTPRYLIKTRGQQVTLSCSPISGHRSVSWYQQTPGQGLQFLFEYFSETQRNKGNFPGRFSGRQFSNSRSEMNVSTLELGDSALYLCASSPVPGGAAGNEQFFGPGTRLTVL.

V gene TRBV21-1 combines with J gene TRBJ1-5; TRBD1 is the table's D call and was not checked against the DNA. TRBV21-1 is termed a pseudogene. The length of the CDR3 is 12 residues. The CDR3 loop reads CASSKNRDPQHF. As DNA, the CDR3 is TGTGCCAGCAGCAAAAACAGGGACCCCCAGCATTTT.

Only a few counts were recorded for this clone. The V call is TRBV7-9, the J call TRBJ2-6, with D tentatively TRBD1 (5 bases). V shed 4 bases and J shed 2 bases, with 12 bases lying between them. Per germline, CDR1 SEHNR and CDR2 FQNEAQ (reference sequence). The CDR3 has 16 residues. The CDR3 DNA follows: TGTGCCAGCAGCTCAACCCCAGGGACTGGGGCCAACGTCCTGACTTTC. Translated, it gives CASSSTPGTGANVLTF. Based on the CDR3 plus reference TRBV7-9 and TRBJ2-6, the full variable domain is DTGVSQNPRHKITKRGQNVTFRCDPISEHNRLYWYRQTLGQGPEFLTYFQNEAQLEKSRLLSDRFSAERPKGSFSTLEIQRTEQGDSAMYLCASSSTPGTGANVLTFGAGSRLTVL.

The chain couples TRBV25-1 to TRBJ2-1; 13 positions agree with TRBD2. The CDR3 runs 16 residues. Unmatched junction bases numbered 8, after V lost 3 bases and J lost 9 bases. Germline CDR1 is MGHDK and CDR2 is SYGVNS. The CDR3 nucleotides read TGTGCCAGCAGTGAGCTCGGGACTAGCGGGATTCTTGAGCAGTTCTTC. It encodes CASSELGTSGILEQFF.

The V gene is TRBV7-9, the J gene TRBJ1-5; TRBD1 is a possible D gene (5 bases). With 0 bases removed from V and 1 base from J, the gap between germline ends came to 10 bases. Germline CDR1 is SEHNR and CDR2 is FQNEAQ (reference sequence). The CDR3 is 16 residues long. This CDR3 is CASSLAAQGSNQPQHF. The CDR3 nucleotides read TGTGCCAGCAGCTTAGCGGCGCAGGGAAGCAATCAGCCCCAGCATTTT.

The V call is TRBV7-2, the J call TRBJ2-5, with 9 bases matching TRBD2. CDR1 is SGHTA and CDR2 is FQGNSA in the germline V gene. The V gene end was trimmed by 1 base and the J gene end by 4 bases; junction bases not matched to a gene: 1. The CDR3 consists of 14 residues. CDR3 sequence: CASSLGGGAETQYF. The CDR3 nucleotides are TGTGCCAGCAGCTTAGGCGGGGGGGCAGAGACCCAGTACTTC.

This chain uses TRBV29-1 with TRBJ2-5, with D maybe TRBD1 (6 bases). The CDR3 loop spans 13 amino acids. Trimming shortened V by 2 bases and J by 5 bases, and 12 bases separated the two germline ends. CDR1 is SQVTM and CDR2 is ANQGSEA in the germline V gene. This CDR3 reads CSVEQGRGETQYF. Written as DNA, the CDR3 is TGCAGCGTTGAACAGGGGCGAGGGGAGACCCAGTACTTC.

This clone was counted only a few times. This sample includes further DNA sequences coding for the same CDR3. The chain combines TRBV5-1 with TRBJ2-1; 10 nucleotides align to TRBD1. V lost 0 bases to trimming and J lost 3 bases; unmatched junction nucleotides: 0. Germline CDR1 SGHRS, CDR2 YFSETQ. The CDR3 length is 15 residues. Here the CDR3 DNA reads TGCGCCAGCAGCTTGGGGACAGGGGGCTACAATGAGCAGTTCTTC. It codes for CASSLGTGGYNEQFF.

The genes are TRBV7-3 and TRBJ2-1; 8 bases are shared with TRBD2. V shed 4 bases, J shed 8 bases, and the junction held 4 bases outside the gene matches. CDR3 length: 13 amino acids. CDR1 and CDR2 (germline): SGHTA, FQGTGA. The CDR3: CASSSGLVDEQFF. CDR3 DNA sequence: TGTGCCAGCAGCTCGGGACTAGTTGATGAGCAGTTCTTC.

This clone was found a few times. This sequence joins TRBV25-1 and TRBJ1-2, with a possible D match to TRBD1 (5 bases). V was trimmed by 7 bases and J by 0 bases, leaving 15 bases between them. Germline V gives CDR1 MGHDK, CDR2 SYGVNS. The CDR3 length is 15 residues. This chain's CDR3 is CASMGLRLANYGYTF. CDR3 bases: TGTGCCAGCATGGGGCTTCGGCTAGCTAACTATGGCTACACCTTC.

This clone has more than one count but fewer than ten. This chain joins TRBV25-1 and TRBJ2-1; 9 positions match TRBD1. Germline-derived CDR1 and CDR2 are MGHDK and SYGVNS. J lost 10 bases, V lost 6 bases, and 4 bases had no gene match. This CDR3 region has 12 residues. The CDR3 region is CASSSGTGEQFF. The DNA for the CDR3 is TGTGCCAGCAGCTCCGGGACAGGGGAGCAGTTCTTC.

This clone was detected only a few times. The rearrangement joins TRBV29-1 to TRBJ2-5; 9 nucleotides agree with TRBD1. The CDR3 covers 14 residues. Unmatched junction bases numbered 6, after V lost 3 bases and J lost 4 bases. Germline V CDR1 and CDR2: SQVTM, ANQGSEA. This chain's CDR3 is CSVDKGTGRETQYF. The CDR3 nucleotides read TGCAGCGTTGATAAAGGGACAGGGAGAGAGACCCAGTACTTC.

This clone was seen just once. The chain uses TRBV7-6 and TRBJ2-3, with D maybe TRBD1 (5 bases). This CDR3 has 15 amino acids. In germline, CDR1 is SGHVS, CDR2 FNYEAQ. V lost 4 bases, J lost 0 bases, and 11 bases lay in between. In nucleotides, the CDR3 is TGTGCCAGCAGCTCTGGACATTCTAGCACAGATACGCAGTATTTT. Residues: CASSSGHSSTDTQYF.

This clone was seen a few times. CDR3 coding DNA: TGTGCCAGCAGATCCCGGGACACCTCCTACGAGCAGTACTTC. Its translation: CASRSRDTSYEQYF. The chain links TRBV7-8 to TRBJ2-7, with D perhaps matching TRBD1 (6 bases). The ends were cut back, 6 bases at V and 0 bases at J, with 12 bases in the middle. CDR3 size: 14 residues. CDR1 is SGHVS and CDR2 is FQNEAQ in the germline V gene. Filled out from reference TRBV7-8 and TRBJ2-7, the complete variable domain reads GAGVSQSPRYKVAKRGQDVALRCDPISGHVSLFWYQQALGQGPEFLTYFQNEAQLDKSGLPSDRFFAERPEGSVSTLKIQRTQQEDSAVYLCASRSRDTSYEQYFGPGTRLTVT.

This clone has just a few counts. CDR3 nucleotide sequence: TGTGCCTGGACAGCTAATGAAAAACTGTTTTTT. Translated, it gives CAWTANEKLFF. The V and J genes are TRBV30 and TRBJ1-4; D is unresolved. Germline V gene data show CDR1 as GTSNPN and CDR2 as SVGIG (reference sequence). CDR3 length equals 11 residues. V lost 4 bases, J lost 3 bases, and 3 bases lay in between. The whole variable domain, remainder taken from reference TRBV30 and TRBJ1-4, is SQTIHQWPATLVQPVGSPLSLECTVEGTSNPNLYWYRQAAGRGLQLLFYSVGIGQISSEVPQNLSASRPQDRQFILSSKKLLLSDSGFYLCAWTANEKLFFGSGTQLSVL.

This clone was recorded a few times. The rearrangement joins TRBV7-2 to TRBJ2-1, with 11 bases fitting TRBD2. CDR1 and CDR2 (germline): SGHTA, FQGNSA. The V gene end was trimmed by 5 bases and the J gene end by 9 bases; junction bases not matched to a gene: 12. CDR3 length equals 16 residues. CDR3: CASSASLAGVRVEQFF. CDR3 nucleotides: TGTGCCAGCAGCGCCTCACTAGCGGGAGTAAGGGTTGAGCAGTTCTTC.

The CDR3 bases are TGTGCCTGGACGAGAGGACTAGCGGCCGGGGAGCAGTACTTC. Translated: CAWTRGLAAGEQYF. The V call is TRBV30, the J call TRBJ2-7; the match to TRBD2 covers 10 bases. The CDR3 contains 14 residues. Germline trimming cut 4 bases from V and 7 bases from J; bases unmatched to any gene: 10. From germline, CDR1 is GTSNPN and CDR2 SVGIG (reference sequence).

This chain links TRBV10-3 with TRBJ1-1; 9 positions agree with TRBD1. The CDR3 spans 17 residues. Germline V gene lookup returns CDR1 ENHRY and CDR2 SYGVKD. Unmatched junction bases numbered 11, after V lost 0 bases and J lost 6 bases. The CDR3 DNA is TGTGCCATCAGTGAGTCGGGAGGACAGGGGAGTGCTTCTGAAGCTTTCTTT. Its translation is CAISESGGQGSASEAFF.

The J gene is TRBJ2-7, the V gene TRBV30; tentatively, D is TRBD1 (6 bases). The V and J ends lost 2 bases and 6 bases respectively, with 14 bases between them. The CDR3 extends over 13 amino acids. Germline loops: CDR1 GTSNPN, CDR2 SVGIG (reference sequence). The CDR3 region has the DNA TGTGCCTGGAGTAGCCAGGGGAATAGCGAGCAGTACTTC. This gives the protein CAWSSQGNSEQYF. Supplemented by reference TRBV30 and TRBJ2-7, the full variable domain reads SQTIHQWPATLVQPVGSPLSLECTVEGTSNPNLYWYRQAAGRGLQLLFYSVGIGQISSEVPQNLSASRPQDRQFILSSKKLLLSDSGFYLCAWSSQGNSEQYFGPGTRLTVT.

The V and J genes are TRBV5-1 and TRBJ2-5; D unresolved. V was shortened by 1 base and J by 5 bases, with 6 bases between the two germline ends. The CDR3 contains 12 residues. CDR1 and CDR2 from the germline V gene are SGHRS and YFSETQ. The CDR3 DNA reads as TGCGCCAGCAGCTTGTCAGCGGAGACCCAGTACTTC. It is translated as CASSLSAETQYF.

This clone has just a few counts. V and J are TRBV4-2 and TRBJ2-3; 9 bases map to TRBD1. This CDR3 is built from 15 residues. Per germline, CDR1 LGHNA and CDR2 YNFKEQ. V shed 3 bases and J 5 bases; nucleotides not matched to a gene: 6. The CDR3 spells CASSQDRGPRDTQYF. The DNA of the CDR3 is TGTGCCAGCAGCCAGGACAGGGGTCCCAGAGATACGCAGTATTTT.

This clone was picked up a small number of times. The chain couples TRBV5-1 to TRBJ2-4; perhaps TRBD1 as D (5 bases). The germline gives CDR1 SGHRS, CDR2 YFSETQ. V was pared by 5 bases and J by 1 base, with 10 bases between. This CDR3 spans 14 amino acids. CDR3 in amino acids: CASSPSGAKNIQYF. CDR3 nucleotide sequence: TGCGCCAGCAGTCCTTCAGGGGCCAAAAACATTCAGTACTTC.

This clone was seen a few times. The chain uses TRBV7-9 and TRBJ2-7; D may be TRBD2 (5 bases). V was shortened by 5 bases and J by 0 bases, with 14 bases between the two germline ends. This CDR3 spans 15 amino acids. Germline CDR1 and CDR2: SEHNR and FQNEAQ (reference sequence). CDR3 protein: CASSPGLGSSYEQYF. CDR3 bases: TGTGCCAGCAGCCCTGGGCTGGGGAGCTCCTACGAGCAGTACTTC.

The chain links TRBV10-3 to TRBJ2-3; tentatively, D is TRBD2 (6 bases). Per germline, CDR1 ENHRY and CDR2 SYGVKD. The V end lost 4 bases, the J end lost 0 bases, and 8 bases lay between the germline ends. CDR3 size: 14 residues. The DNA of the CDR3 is TGTGCCATCAGTGGCGGGACTAGCACAGATACGCAGTATTTT. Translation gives CAISGGTSTDTQYF.

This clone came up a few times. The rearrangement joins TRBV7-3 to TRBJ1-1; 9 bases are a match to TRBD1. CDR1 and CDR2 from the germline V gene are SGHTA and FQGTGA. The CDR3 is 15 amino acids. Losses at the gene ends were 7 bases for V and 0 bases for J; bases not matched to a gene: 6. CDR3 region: CASTARTGVNTEAFF. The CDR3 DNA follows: TGTGCCAGCACCGCAAGGACAGGGGTGAACACTGAAGCTTTCTTT.

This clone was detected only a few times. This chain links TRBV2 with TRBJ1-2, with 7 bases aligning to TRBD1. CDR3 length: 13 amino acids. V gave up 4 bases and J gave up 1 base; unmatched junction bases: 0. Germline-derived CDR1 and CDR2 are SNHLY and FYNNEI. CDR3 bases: TGTGCCAGCAGTGGGGACAGTAACTATGGCTACACCTTC. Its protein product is CASSGDSNYGYTF. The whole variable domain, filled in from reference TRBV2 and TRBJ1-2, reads EPEVTQTPSHQVTQMGQEVILRCVPISNHLYFYWYRQILGQKVEFLVSFYNNEISEKSEIFDDQFSVERPDGSNFTLKIRSTKLEDSAMYFCASSGDSNYGYTFGSGTRLTVV.

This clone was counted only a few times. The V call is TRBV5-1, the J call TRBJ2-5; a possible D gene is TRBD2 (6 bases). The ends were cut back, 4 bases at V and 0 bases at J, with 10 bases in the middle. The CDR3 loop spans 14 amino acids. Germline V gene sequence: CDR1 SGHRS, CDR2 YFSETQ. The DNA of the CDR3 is TGCGCCAGCAGCGGGGGGTCCTACCAAGAGACCCAGTACTTC. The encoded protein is CASSGGSYQETQYF.

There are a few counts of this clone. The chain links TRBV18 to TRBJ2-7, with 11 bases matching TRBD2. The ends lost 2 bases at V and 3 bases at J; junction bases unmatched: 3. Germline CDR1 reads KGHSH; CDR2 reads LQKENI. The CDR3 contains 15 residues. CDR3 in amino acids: CASSPRLAGHYEQYF. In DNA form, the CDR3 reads TGTGCCAGCTCACCAAGACTAGCGGGGCACTACGAGCAGTACTTC.